This T cell receptor beta chain appears in the sequencing data of a study of blood T cell repertoires in COVID-19. Study-wide context: Samples representing acute and convalescent COVID-19 were sourced from the United States, Italy and Spain. The analysed material was cDNA or gDNA that came from T cells, B-cell-depleted T cells, or PBMCs.

Per the authors' pipeline: For nucleated cells, counts were estimated from reference gene primer amplification. TCRdb's table, derived via immunoSEQ multiplex PCR, lists solely in-frame clones and lacks some. For V, J and clone size, that table is used; D and trimming come from the DNA. The sample holds more than 140,000 clones; about 82% are singletons and the top ten take approximately 8%. CDR3 length equals 14 residues. Germline V lookup: CDR1 LGHNA, CDR2 YNFKEQ. V shed 0 bases and J shed 4 bases, with 9 bases lying between them. The rearrangement joins TRBV4-2 to TRBJ1-1; D is undetermined. The sample consisted of peripheral blood. The source is a woman aged 55-75 years with acute or convalescent COVID-19. The CDR3 DNA reads TGTGCCAGCAGCCAAGATCCGGGGAGCACTGAAGCTTTCTTT. Protein product: CASSQDPGSTEAFF.